This entry is about one T cell receptor (beta chain). Its antigen is still unknown. The sample originates from a study of T cells in Graves' hyperthyroidism and ophthalmopathy. In the study overall: Peripheral blood was drawn at first diagnosis, prior to all treatment.

PBMCs came from 7.5 to 10 ml fresh peripheral blood. Study-level points and caveats: Researchers report that a 13 V-J model separated ophthalmopathy from stable hyperthyroidism.

V lost 1 base and J 9 bases, leaving 13 bases between the germline ends. Germline V gene lookup returns CDR1 SGHNT and CDR2 YENEEA. The CDR3 has 14 residues. There were TCR beta CDR3 regions amplified from RNA transcripts. HTBI primers were the set used in a first-round RT-PCR of the TCR CDR3. One entry per CDR3 protein, called by TCRdb with MiXCR from the multiplex PCR reads. This sample has roughly 560,000 distinct CDR3 sequences, with under 15% found just once. The origin of this receptor is a woman between 40 and 55 years old with Graves' ophthalmopathy. The material sequenced was blood. The rearrangement links TRBV11-3 to TRBJ2-1; D possibly corresponds to TRBD1 (6 bases). DNA for the CDR3: TGTGCCAGCAGCTTAGGGAGCGGACAGAGTGAGCAGTTCTTC. Amino acids: CASSLGSGQSEQFF.